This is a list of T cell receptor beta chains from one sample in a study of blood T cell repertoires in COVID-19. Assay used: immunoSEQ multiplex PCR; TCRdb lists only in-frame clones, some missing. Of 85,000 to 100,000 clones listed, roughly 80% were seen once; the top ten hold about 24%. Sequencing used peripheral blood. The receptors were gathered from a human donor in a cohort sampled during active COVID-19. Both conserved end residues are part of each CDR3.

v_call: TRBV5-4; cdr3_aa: CASSLVDRRDTEAFF
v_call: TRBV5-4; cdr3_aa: CASSQDGIYEQYF
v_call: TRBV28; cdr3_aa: CASSPGLPRDTQYF
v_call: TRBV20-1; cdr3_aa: CSASINGREETQYF
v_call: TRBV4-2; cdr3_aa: CASSQFGTASSTDTQYF
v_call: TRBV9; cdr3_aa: CASSPLSTSGEQYF
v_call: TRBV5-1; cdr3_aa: CASSTGQGSDTQYF
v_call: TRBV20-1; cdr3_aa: CSAGDRHAFF
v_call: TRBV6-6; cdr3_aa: CASTPDRSYGYTF
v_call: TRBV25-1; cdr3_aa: CASSEYGQGAFDYGYTF
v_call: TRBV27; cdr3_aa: CASSPRQQEKLFF
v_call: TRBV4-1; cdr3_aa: CASSQDPGQGPRRWEQFF
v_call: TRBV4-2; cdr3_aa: CASSQSGGLGDTQYF
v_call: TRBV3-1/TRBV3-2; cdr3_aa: CASSQDWATDTQYF
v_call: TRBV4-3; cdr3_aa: CASSGRGTGGSSEQFF
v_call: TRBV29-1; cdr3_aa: CSVGDRGSEAFF
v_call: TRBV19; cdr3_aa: CASGGEATNEKLFF
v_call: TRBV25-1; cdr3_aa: CASSAGQISYNEQFF
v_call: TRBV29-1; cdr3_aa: CSVLGTGGRKYNEQFF
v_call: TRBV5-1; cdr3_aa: CAPGAGNEQFF
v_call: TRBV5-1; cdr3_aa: CASSPPLAGSQETQYF
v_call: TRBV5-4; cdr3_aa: CASSLKGQGRNTIYF
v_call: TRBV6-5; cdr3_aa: CASSYISGLNTDTQYF
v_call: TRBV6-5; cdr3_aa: CASSDDTYEQYF
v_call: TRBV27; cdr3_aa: CASSIQGGSPLHF
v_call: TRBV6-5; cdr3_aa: CASRRGQLQETQYF
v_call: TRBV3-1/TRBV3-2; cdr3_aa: CASSQPERGNEQFF
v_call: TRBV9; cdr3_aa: CASSGRGDTQYF
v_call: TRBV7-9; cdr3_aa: CASSLVGLAEETQYF
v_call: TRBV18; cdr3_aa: CASSPPVGSGNTEAFF
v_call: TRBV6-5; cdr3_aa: CASSHGTLGNQPQHF
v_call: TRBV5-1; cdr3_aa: CASSHAELQVNTEAFF
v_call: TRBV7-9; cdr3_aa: CASSRGSFGTGFDEQFF
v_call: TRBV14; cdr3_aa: CASSHAGLAGGYEQYF
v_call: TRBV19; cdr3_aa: CASSIGQEYNEQFF
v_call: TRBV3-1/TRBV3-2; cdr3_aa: CASSQWDRVYEQYF
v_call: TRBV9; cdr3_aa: CASSVGSGAGEADTQYF
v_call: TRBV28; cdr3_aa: CAGGLGTDTQYF
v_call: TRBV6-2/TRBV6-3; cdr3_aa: CASSYPTSGRALSYNEQFF
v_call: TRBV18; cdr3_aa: CASSPDSYGAEAFF
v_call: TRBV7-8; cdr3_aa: CASSPRGRGSVSYNEQFF
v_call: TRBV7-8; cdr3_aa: CASSLVGVAYEQYF
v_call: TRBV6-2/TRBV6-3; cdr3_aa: CASSYQIETYEQYF
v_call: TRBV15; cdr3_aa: CATSRDTRTGGTGELFF
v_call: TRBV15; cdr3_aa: CATSRDRDSRSYEQYF
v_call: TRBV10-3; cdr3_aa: CAISEQTGTGYEQYF
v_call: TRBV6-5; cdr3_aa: CASSTSRDSYEQYF
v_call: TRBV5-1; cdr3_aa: CASSLGASGRKNEQFF
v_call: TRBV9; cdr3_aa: CASSVSSGPYNEQFF
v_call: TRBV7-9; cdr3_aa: CASSFPSRDGNTIYF
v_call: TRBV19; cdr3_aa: CASSSRGTGGTGELFF
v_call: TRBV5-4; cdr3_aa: CASSLYRARADTQYF
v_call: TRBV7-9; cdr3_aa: CASSTSGRSYNEQFF